This note documents a single T cell receptor (beta chain) sequence. Its antigen is currently unknown. RNA was extracted from bulk tissue without any cell sorting. The data were taken from a study of tumor and adjacent non-tumor tissue in lung cancer. A modified ARM-PCR protocol with three rounds of nested PCR amplified TCRbeta. TCRdb analysed the multiplex PCR reads with MiXCR anew, one entry per CDR3 protein. The table records more than 85,000 distinct CDR3 sequences, approximately 82% of them present only once. Study results and limitations: Normal lung showed higher cumulative top 100 clone frequency than tumor. Shorter survival was associated with higher TCR diversity in tumors.

The V gene's germline CDR1 is SGHDN and CDR2 FVKESK. V shed 11 bases and J 8 bases; nucleotides not matched to a gene: 12. The CDR3 has 13 residues. This TCR derives from a woman aged 55-69 years with non-small cell lung cancer. The chain combines TRBV14 with TRBJ1-2; TRBD1 aligns across 9 bases. The specimen was lung tumor tissue. CDR3 in amino acids: CADSTGTGNGYTF. The CDR3 coding sequence is TGTGCCGACAGCACCGGGACAGGGAACGGCTACACCTTC.